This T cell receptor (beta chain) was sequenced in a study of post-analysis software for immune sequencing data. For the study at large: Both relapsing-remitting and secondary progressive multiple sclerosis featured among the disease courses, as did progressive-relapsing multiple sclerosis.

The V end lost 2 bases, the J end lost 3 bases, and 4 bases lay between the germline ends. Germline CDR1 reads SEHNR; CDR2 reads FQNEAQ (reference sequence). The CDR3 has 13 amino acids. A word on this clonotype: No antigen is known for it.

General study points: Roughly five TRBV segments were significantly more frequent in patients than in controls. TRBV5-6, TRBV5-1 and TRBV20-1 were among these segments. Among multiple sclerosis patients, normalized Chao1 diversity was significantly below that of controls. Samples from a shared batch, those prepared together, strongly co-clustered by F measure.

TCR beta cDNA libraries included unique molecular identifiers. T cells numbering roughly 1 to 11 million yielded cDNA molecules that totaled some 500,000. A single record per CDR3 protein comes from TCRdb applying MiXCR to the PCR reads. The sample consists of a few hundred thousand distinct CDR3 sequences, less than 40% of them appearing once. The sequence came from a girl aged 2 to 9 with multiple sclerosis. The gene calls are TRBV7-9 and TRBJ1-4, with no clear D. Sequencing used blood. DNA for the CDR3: TGTGCCAGCAGCTTACAAGCTAATGAAAAACTGTTTTTT. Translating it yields CASSLQANEKLFF.